Following are 26 T cell receptor beta chains from one sample sequenced in a study of shared clonotypes between healthy human individuals. Selected positively for CCR7 and CD45RO-negative, naive CD8 cells excluded terminally differentiated effector memory CD45RA+ cells. Some clones are missing from TCRdb's copy, which holds only in-frame ones; the method was immunoSEQ multiplex PCR. Here the sample spans 630,000 or so clones, 98% being singletons. The sequenced material came from naive CD8+ T cells sorted from blood. These receptors all stem from a man between 25 and 39 years old in good health.

V is TRBV19 and J is TRBJ2-7; 9 nucleotides agree with TRBD1. This CDR3 contains 14 residues. Germline CDR1 and CDR2: LNHDA and SQIVND (reference sequence). The trim removed 3 bases at V and 5 bases at J, leaving 5 bases unmatched. CDR3 in amino acids: CASSIGDRVDEQYF. The CDR3, as DNA: TGTGCCAGTAGTATCGGGGACAGGGTTGACGAGCAGTACTTC. The variable domain in full, completed from reference TRBV19 and TRBJ2-7, reads DGGITQSPKYLFRKEGQNVTLSCEQNLNHDAMYWYRQDPGQGLRLIYYSQIVNDFQKGDIAEGYSVSREKKESFPLTVTSAQKNPTAFYLCASSIGDRVDEQYFGPGTRLTVT.

The V gene is TRBV28, the J gene TRBJ2-5, with D possibly matching TRBD1 (5 bases). V lost 5 bases, J lost 2 bases, and 12 bases lay in between. Germline CDR1 and CDR2: MDHEN and SYDVKM. The CDR3 totals 14 residues. CDR3 nucleotide sequence: TGTGCCAGCAGTCCGGAGACAGAGCAAGAGACCCAGTACTTC. It codes for CASSPETEQETQYF.

Comments on this clone: This sample also contains other DNA sequences that code for the same CDR3. The chain joins TRBV11-2 to TRBJ2-7, with D hard to call. This CDR3 has 13 amino acids. Germline CDR1 SGHAT, CDR2 FQNNGV. Trimming pared 5 bases from V and 0 bases from J, leaving 8 bases between. CDR3 in amino acids: CASSPPSSYEQYF. CDR3 nucleotide sequence: TGTGCCAGCAGCCCACCGAGCTCCTACGAGCAGTACTTC.

CDR3 residues: CAARVYSGGGYEQYF. For the CDR3, the DNA is TGTGCCGCACGCGTGTATAGCGGCGGGGGATACGAGCAGTACTTC. V is TRBV27 and J is TRBJ2-7, with TRBD2 matching 7 bases. This CDR3 comprises 15 residues. With 11 bases clipped from V and 4 bases from J, the junction kept 17 bases outside the gene matches. The germline gives CDR1 MNHEY, CDR2 SMNVEV (reference sequence).

This clone was found once. The rearrangement joins TRBV13 to TRBJ2-7; 11 bases agree with TRBD1. CDR1 and CDR2 (germline): PRHDT, FYEKMQ (reference sequence). The CDR3 consists of 15 residues. Trimming took 3 bases from V and 1 from J; bases not matched to a gene: 2. The CDR3 DNA is TGTGCCAGCAGCTTTGGGACAGGGGGTTCCTACGAGCAGTACTTC. This translates into CASSFGTGGSYEQYF. The entire variable domain, with the rest obtained from reference TRBV13 and TRBJ2-7, is as follows: AAGVIQSPRHLIKEKRETATLKCYPIPRHDTVYWYQQGPGQDPQFLISFYEKMQSDKGSIPDRFSAQQFSDYHSELNMSSLELGDSALYFCASSFGTGGSYEQYFGPGTRLTVT.

The chain combines TRBV7-9 with TRBJ2-7, with 10 positions matching TRBD2. With 2 bases clipped from V and 3 bases from J, the junction kept 10 bases outside the gene matches. The CDR3 is made up of 17 amino acids. Germline CDR1 is SEHNR and CDR2 is FQNEAQ (reference sequence). This CDR3 is CASSLRLRAGGDYEQYF. The CDR3 nucleotides are TGTGCCAGCAGCTTAAGGTTGCGAGCGGGAGGGGACTACGAGCAGTACTTC.

The chain couples TRBV7-8 to TRBJ2-6, with TRBD1 identical over 12 bases. This CDR3 is built from 17 residues. The V gene end was trimmed by 5 bases and the J gene end by 4 bases; junction bases not matched to a gene: 6. CDR1 and CDR2 (germline): SGHVS, FQNEAQ. The CDR3 DNA reads TGTGCCAGCAGCCCGGGACAGGGGGCTTCAGGGGCCAACGTCCTGACTTTC. Translating gives CASSPGQGASGANVLTF.

The chain uses TRBV14 and TRBJ2-7; tentatively, D is TRBD2 (6 bases). V gave up 0 bases and J gave up 6 bases, with 15 bases separating them. The germline V gene has CDR1 SGHDN and CDR2 FVKESK. CDR3 size: 15 residues. CDR3 DNA sequence: TGTGCCAGCAGCCAAGAAGGGCGGGAAAAGGGCGAGCAGTACTTC. Residues: CASSQEGREKGEQYF.

This chain links TRBV11-2 with TRBJ1-1; 9 nucleotides align to TRBD1. Unmatched junction bases numbered 3, after V lost 1 base and J lost 6 bases. The CDR3 consists of 14 residues. In germline, CDR1 is SGHAT, CDR2 FQNNGV. As DNA, the CDR3 is TGTGCCAGCAGCTTAGGGACAGGGGAGGCTGAAGCTTTCTTT. It yields the protein CASSLGTGEAEAFF.

The gene calls are TRBV7-7 and TRBJ2-1; 9 bases align to TRBD2. The CDR3 has 15 residues. The germline V gene encodes CDR1 SSHAT and CDR2 FNYEAQ (reference sequence). The V segment lost 2 bases and the J segment 10 bases; nucleotides outside the gene matches: 9. The CDR3 is CASSLISGSDREQFF. CDR3 nucleotide sequence: TGTGCCAGCAGCTTAATTAGCGGGAGCGATCGGGAGCAGTTCTTC.

The chain uses TRBV11-2 and TRBJ2-1; TRBD1 is a possible D gene (5 bases). In germline, CDR1 is SGHAT, CDR2 FQNNGV. Trimming pared 5 bases from V and 0 bases from J, leaving 14 bases between. The CDR3 totals 16 residues. The CDR3 sequence is CASSRTTGSSYNEQFF. DNA of the CDR3: TGTGCCAGCAGCAGGACAACAGGTAGCTCCTACAATGAGCAGTTCTTC.

The V call is TRBV27, the J call TRBJ2-5; 12 bases line up with TRBD2. Germline V gene sequence: CDR1 MNHEY, CDR2 SMNVEV (reference sequence). This CDR3 is 16 amino acids long. Unmatched junction bases numbered 7, after V lost 7 bases and J lost 1 base. CDR3 DNA: TGTGCCAGCAAACCAGGACTAGCGGGGCTCCAAGAGACCCAGTACTTC. Translating it yields CASKPGLAGLQETQYF.

The chain has TRBV10-3 and TRBJ2-1, with 7 bases fitting TRBD2. The germline CDR1 and CDR2 sequences are ENHRY and SYGVKD. The CDR3 contains 16 residues. J was trimmed by 4 bases and V by 0 bases; bases with no gene match: 6. The CDR3 here is CAISESGLAAYNEQFF. DNA of the CDR3: TGTGCCATCAGTGAGTCGGGTCTAGCGGCTTACAATGAGCAGTTCTTC.

The chain uses TRBV6-1 and TRBJ2-4, with 10 bases that match TRBD1. Germline loops: CDR1 MNHNS, CDR2 SASEGT. V was pared by 3 bases and J by 8 bases, with 7 bases of the junction left unmatched. The CDR3 contains 15 residues. CDR3 amino acids: CASSEEGQGVDIQYF. The CDR3 DNA is TGTGCCAGCAGTGAGGAAGGACAGGGGGTGGACATTCAGTACTTC.

The V and J genes are TRBV28 and TRBJ2-7, with D perhaps matching TRBD1 or TRBD2 (5 bases each). Trimming shortened V by 6 bases and J by 2 bases, and 17 bases separated the two germline ends. This CDR3 contains 15 residues. CDR1 MDHEN and CDR2 SYDVKM come from the germline V gene. The CDR3 sequence is CASRTVGEITYEQYF. DNA of the CDR3: TGTGCCAGCAGAACAGTGGGGGAGATCACCTACGAGCAGTACTTC.

The CDR3 bases are TGTGCCAGCAGCCAAGCCAGAAATCAGCCCCAGCATTTT. Its protein is CASSQARNQPQHF. V and J are TRBV4-2 and TRBJ1-5; D uncertain. This CDR3 comprises 13 residues. V shed 1 base and J shed 4 bases, with 5 bases lying between them. The germline gives CDR1 LGHNA, CDR2 YNFKEQ.

The CDR3 reads CASSRGRSSYEQYF. CDR3 nucleotide sequence: TGTGCCAGTAGCAGGGGCCGCAGCTCCTACGAGCAGTACTTC. V usage is TRBV19 and J usage is TRBJ2-7; perhaps TRBD1 as D (6 bases). From germline, CDR1 is LNHDA and CDR2 SQIVND (reference sequence). The CDR3 runs to 14 residues. The germline V and J ends were trimmed by 6 bases and 0 bases, with 12 bases remaining between them.

This chain uses TRBV5-1 with TRBJ2-1, with D tentatively TRBD1 (5 bases). Deletions cut 0 bases from V and 6 bases from J, with 13 bases between. Germline CDR1 SGHRS, CDR2 YFSETQ. CDR3 size: 15 residues. CDR3 nucleotide sequence: TGCGCCAGCAGCTTGGTCGCCGCAGGGCCCAATGAGCAGTTCTTC. It encodes CASSLVAAGPNEQFF.

In the case of this clone: In the same sample, other DNA sequences code for this CDR3. The chain joins TRBV27 to TRBJ2-7; D remains ambiguous. CDR3 length: 13 amino acids. The germline V and J ends were trimmed by 3 bases and 1 base, with 7 bases remaining between them. CDR1 MNHEY and CDR2 SMNVEV come from the germline V gene (reference sequence). The CDR3 bases are TGTGCCAGCAGTTTGTCGGCATCCTACGAGCAGTACTTC. It encodes CASSLSASYEQYF.

The V gene is TRBV5-1, the J gene TRBJ1-1; a possible D gene is TRBD1 (5 bases). Germline V gives CDR1 SGHRS, CDR2 YFSETQ. The CDR3 has 15 residues. V gave up 4 bases and J gave up 1 base, with 14 bases separating them. CDR3: CASSPRTQWNTEAFF. The CDR3 coding sequence is TGCGCCAGCAGCCCTAGGACACAATGGAACACTGAAGCTTTCTTT.

The V gene is TRBV28, the J gene TRBJ2-3; 7 positions agree with TRBD2. With V trimmed by 2 bases and J by 0 bases, 5 bases remained unmatched. This CDR3 spans 16 amino acids. Germline values: CDR1 MDHEN, CDR2 SYDVKM. The CDR3 nucleotides read TGTGCCAGCAGTTTAGGGGCTAGCGGAAGCACAGATACGCAGTATTTT. This gives the protein CASSLGASGSTDTQYF.

V usage is TRBV4-1 and J usage is TRBJ2-7, with TRBD2 identical over 8 bases. Germline V CDR1 and CDR2: MGHRA, YSYEKL. This CDR3 region has 19 residues. V shed 4 bases and J 4 bases; nucleotides not matched to a gene: 21. The CDR3 sequence: CASSPSLVAGGHLDYEQYF. The CDR3 DNA reads TGCGCCAGCAGCCCGTCCCTGGTTGCGGGAGGCCACCTCGATTACGAGCAGTACTTC.

The chain links TRBV10-2 to TRBJ1-1, with 7 bases fitting TRBD1. The CDR3 sequence is 16 residues long. CDR1 is WSHSY and CDR2 is SAAADI in the germline V gene. The J segment lost 4 bases and the V segment lost 3 bases, leaving 11 bases of the junction unmatched. CDR3 residues: CASSDRLRGGLTEAFF. In DNA, the CDR3 is TGCGCCAGCAGTGACCGTTTGAGAGGGGGCCTCACTGAAGCTTTCTTT.

This rearrangement joins TRBV5-5 to TRBJ1-2; 7 bases line up with TRBD1. The ends lost 3 bases at V and 7 bases at J; junction bases unmatched: 9. In germline, CDR1 is SGHKS, CDR2 YYEKEE (reference sequence). The CDR3 runs 14 residues. Here the CDR3 reads CASSWGDSIGGYTF. The CDR3 nucleotides are TGTGCCAGCAGCTGGGGGGACAGTATCGGTGGCTACACCTTC.

The V call is TRBV7-9, the J call TRBJ2-1; TRBD2 is a possible D gene (5 bases). The CDR3 is 13 amino acids. Per the germline V gene, CDR1 is SEHNR and CDR2 is FQNEAQ (reference sequence). Deletions cut 2 bases from V and 8 bases from J, with 10 bases between. The CDR3 DNA is TGTGCCAGCAGCTTACCCCTAGCTGATGAGCAGTTCTTC. Translated: CASSLPLADEQFF.

The chain joins TRBV6-6 to TRBJ1-5; tentative D call: TRBD1 (5 bases). The length of the CDR3 is 14 residues. V lost 7 bases and J 4 bases, leaving 14 bases between the germline ends. CDR1 and CDR2 (germline): MNHNY, SVGAGI (reference sequence). CDR3 nucleotides: TGTGCCAGCAACCAGGACATAGAAAATCAGCCCCAGCATTTT. The encoded protein is CASNQDIENQPQHF.